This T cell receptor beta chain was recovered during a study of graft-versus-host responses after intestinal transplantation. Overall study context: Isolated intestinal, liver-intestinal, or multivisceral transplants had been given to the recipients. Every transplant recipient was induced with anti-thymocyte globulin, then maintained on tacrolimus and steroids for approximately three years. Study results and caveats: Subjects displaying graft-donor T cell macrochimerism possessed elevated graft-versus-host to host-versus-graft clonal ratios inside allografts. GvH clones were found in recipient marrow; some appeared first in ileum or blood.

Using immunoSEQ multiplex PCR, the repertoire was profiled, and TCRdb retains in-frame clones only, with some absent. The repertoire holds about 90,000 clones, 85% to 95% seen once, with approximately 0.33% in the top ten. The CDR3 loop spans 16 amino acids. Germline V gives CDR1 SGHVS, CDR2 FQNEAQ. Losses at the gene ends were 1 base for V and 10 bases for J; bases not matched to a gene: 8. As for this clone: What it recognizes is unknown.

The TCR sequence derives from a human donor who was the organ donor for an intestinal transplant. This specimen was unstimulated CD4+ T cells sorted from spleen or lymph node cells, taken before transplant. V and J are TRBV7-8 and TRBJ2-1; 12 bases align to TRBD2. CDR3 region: CASSLGPSGRANEQFF. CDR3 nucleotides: TGTGCCAGCAGCTTAGGTCCTAGCGGGAGGGCAAACGAGCAGTTCTTC.